This TCR beta chain was observed in a study of CD8 T cells in ankylosing spondylitis. General observations from the study: Several highly homologous variants formed a TCR beta motif that appeared characteristic of ankylosing spondylitis blood. Matched ankylosing spondylitis synovial fluid reportedly showed significant enrichment of disease-linked clones.

After removal of 6 bases from V and 2 bases from J, the junction contained 7 bases not matched to a gene. The germline V gene has CDR1 DFQATT and CDR2 SNEGSKA (reference sequence). This CDR3 is 13 amino acids long. About this clonotype itself: Its antigen remains unknown. Possible read error: a much larger clone is one base away.

Making the TCR beta libraries involved quantitative 5'-RACE with molecular barcodes. TCRdb itself ran the 5' RACE reads through MiXCR, one entry per CDR3 protein. The profile shows roughly 700,000 distinct CDR3 sequences, around 19% of them singletons. The sequencing input was blood, either unsorted or a sorted T cell fraction (not recorded which). The chain combines TRBV20-1 with TRBJ2-7, with TRBD1 matching 7 bases. The clonotype was recovered from a male donor with ankylosing spondylitis. The CDR3 loop reads CSAPDRNTYEQYF. The CDR3 DNA is TGCAGTGCCCCGGACAGGAACACCTACGAGCAGTACTTC.